The clone carrying this T cell receptor beta chain was recorded a few times. Its antigen is unknown. The junction departs from germline at one end; a sequencing error may be responsible. The CDR3 totals 17 residues. Germline values: CDR1 DFQATT, CDR2 SNEGSKA (reference sequence). The data stem from a study of identical twins. Study-level points and caveats: For out-of-frame alpha sequences shared by twins, low generation probability was in excess.

TCRdb reprocessed the 5' RACE reads with MiXCR, giving one entry per CDR3 protein. The data contain about 240,000 distinct CDR3 sequences, 7.5% of them seen just once; the ten biggest clones take up around 5%. These same records also appear under a second study, on yellow fever vaccine responses in identical twins.

This receptor was identified in a woman aged 18 to 35 in good health. The chain couples TRBV20-1 to TRBJ1-6, with TRBD1 matching over 7 bases. Material: CD8+ T cells sorted from blood. In DNA form, the CDR3 reads TGCTGTGCTAGAGATAGGGCGACAGGGTCTCCCAATTCACCCCTCCACTTT. Amino acid sequence: CCARDRATGSPNSPLHF.